These T cell receptor beta chains were read from a single sample in a study of blood T cell repertoires in COVID-19. Some clones are missing from TCRdb's copy, which holds only in-frame ones; the method was immunoSEQ multiplex PCR. Of 100,000 to 150,000 clones in the sample, 60% to 80% are singletons; the top ten hold 4.5% to 6%. Sequences were obtained from peripheral blood. These receptors originate from a man older than 75 with COVID-19, enrolled during active disease. The CDR3 runs from the conserved cysteine through the conserved F or W. The order of the fields is V gene, D gene, clone size, J gene, CDR3 protein, CDR3 DNA. D genes are given only for firm matches. Clone size appears in some rows only: once, few, many, or a class for an expanded clone.

V: TRBV29-1
D: TRBD1
size: .
J: TRBJ2-1
CDR3: CSVGDRGKNEQFF
DNA: TGCAGCGTTGGGGACAGGGGTAAAAATGAGCAGTTCTTC

V: TRBV7-8
D: .
size: .
J: TRBJ2-3
CDR3: CASSRAYTDTQYF
DNA: TGTGCCAGCAGCCGAGCGTACACAGATACGCAGTATTTT

V: TRBV7-3
D: TRBD2
size: few
J: TRBJ2-1
CDR3: CASSLGLAGGYNEQFF
DNA: TGTGCCAGCAGCTTGGGCCTAGCGGGGGGTTACAATGAGCAGTTCTTC

V: TRBV18
D: TRBD1
size: .
J: TRBJ2-2
CDR3: CASSPGTVTGELFF
DNA: TGTGCCAGCTCGCCCGGGACAGTCACCGGGGAGCTGTTTTTT

V: TRBV5-5
D: TRBD1
size: few
J: TRBJ1-3
CDR3: CASSLWTGSGNTIYF
DNA: TGTGCCAGCAGCTTGTGGACAGGTTCTGGAAACACCATATATTTT

V: TRBV4-1
D: .
size: few
J: TRBJ1-6
CDR3: CASSPRGNSPLHF
DNA: TGCGCCAGCAGCCCGCGCGGCAATTCACCCCTCCACTTT

V: TRBV6-5
D: .
size: .
J: TRBJ1-2
CDR3: CASGDRIKGYTF
DNA: TGTGCCAGCGGAGACAGGATAAAGGGCTACACCTTC

V: TRBV7-9
D: .
size: .
J: TRBJ1-1
CDR3: CASDSPTRQNTEAFF
DNA: TGTGCCAGCGACTCCCCAACGAGGCAGAACACTGAAGCTTTCTTT

V: TRBV20-1
D: TRBD1
size: .
J: TRBJ2-7
CDR3: CSAPNRGEQYF
DNA: TGCAGTGCCCCCAACAGGGGCGAGCAGTACTTC

V: TRBV4-3
D: .
size: .
J: TRBJ1-4
CDR3: CASSRRRDEKLFF
DNA: TGCGCCAGCAGTCGCAGGCGTGATGAAAAACTGTTTTTT

V: TRBV16
D: .
size: .
J: TRBJ2-3
CDR3: CASMGHASTDTQYF
DNA: TGTGCCAGCATGGGACACGCTAGCACAGATACGCAGTATTTT

V: TRBV28
D: .
size: .
J: TRBJ2-7
CDR3: CASSLTEPYEQYF
DNA: TGTGCCAGCAGTTTAACGGAGCCCTACGAGCAGTACTTC

V: TRBV28
D: .
size: .
J: TRBJ2-7
CDR3: CASSLRAGQGQYF
DNA: TGTGCCAGCAGTTTGCGGGCGGGGCAAGGGCAGTACTTC

V: TRBV5-8
D: TRBD1
size: .
J: TRBJ2-7
CDR3: CASSQRQGQYEQYF
DNA: TGTGCCAGCAGCCAGAGACAGGGACAGTACGAGCAGTACTTC

V: TRBV11-2
D: .
size: .
J: TRBJ1-2
CDR3: CASSAGRQNVYGYTF
DNA: TGTGCCAGCAGCGCGGGACGGCAAAATGTCTATGGCTACACCTTC

V: TRBV28
D: TRBD1
size: .
J: TRBJ1-2
CDR3: CAIGTGSLYSYGYTF
DNA: TGTGCCATCGGGACAGGAAGTCTATACTCCTATGGCTACACCTTC

V: TRBV6-2/TRBV6-3
D: TRBD2
size: .
J: TRBJ2-7
CDR3: CASSTVPGLAFAYEQYF
DNA: TGTGCCAGCAGTACGGTACCGGGACTAGCATTCGCGTACGAGCAGTACTTC

V: TRBV28
D: .
size: .
J: TRBJ1-5
CDR3: CATSGAQQPQHF
DNA: TGTGCCACCTCTGGAGCCCAACAGCCCCAGCATTTT

V: TRBV24-1
D: TRBD1
size: .
J: TRBJ1-1
CDR3: CATSDRTGPAFF
DNA: TGTGCCACCAGTGACCGGACAGGGCCAGCTTTCTTT

V: TRBV27
D: TRBD1
size: .
J: TRBJ2-7
CDR3: CASSLTGPLHYEQYF
DNA: TGTGCCAGCAGTTTGACAGGGCCTTTACACTACGAGCAGTACTTC

V: TRBV19
D: TRBD2
size: few
J: TRBJ2-3
CDR3: CASSRRLAGNTDTQYF
DNA: TGTGCCAGTAGTAGAAGACTAGCGGGGAACACAGATACGCAGTATTTT

V: TRBV5-6
D: .
size: .
J: TRBJ2-5
CDR3: CASSLERYFQETQYF
DNA: TGTGCCAGCAGCTTAGAGCGTTACTTCCAAGAGACCCAGTACTTC

V: TRBV4-1
D: TRBD1
size: .
J: TRBJ1-4
CDR3: CASSHRSGTGVNEKLFF
DNA: TGCGCCAGCAGCCACCGATCCGGGACAGGCGTTAATGAAAAACTGTTTTTT

V: TRBV3-1/TRBV3-2
D: .
size: .
J: TRBJ2-1
CDR3: CASSVPRGAYNEQFF
DNA: TGTGCCAGCAGTGTACCCAGGGGGGCCTACAATGAGCAGTTCTTC

V: TRBV7-3
D: TRBD1
size: .
J: TRBJ2-7
CDR3: CASSSDRGLEQYF
DNA: TGTGCCAGCAGCTCGGACAGGGGGCTCGAGCAGTACTTC

V: TRBV6-5
D: .
size: .
J: TRBJ1-1
CDR3: CASSYRGGTEAFF
DNA: TGTGCCAGCAGTTACAGGGGTGGCACTGAAGCTTTCTTT

V: TRBV19
D: .
size: .
J: TRBJ2-3
CDR3: CASSIGRGTQYF
DNA: TGTGCCAGTAGTATAGGCAGAGGAACGCAGTATTTT

V: TRBV5-1
D: TRBD2
size: .
J: TRBJ2-3
CDR3: CASSSGTSGFTDTQYF
DNA: TGCGCCAGCAGCTCTGGGACTAGCGGGTTCACAGATACGCAGTATTTT

V: TRBV7-6
D: .
size: .
J: TRBJ2-7
CDR3: CASSSSPTGNGWYF
DNA: TGTGCCAGCAGCTCGTCACCCACAGGTAACGGTTGGTACTTC

V: TRBV20-1
D: .
size: .
J: TRBJ1-5
CDR3: CSASDYGQPQHF
DNA: TGCAGTGCTAGTGATTATGGCCAGCCCCAGCATTTT

V: TRBV28
D: TRBD1
size: .
J: TRBJ1-3
CDR3: CASSFTGGFTGNTIYF
DNA: TGTGCCAGCAGTTTCACAGGGGGATTTACTGGAAACACCATATATTTT

V: TRBV7-8
D: TRBD1
size: .
J: TRBJ1-2
CDR3: CASSLGTGSAYGYTF
DNA: TGTGCCAGCAGCTTAGGGACAGGGAGCGCTTATGGCTACACCTTC

V: TRBV3-1/TRBV3-2
D: .
size: .
J: TRBJ2-1
CDR3: CASSQDRRSWQFF
DNA: TGTGCCAGCAGCCAAGATAGGAGGAGTTGGCAGTTCTTC

V: TRBV5-1
D: .
size: .
J: TRBJ1-1
CDR3: CASSLAEGGAGTEAFF
DNA: TGCGCCAGCAGCTTGGCCGAAGGAGGGGCAGGCACTGAAGCTTTCTTT

V: TRBV11-2
D: TRBD1
size: once
J: TRBJ2-5
CDR3: CASSFLTGRLAQYF
DNA: TGTGCCAGCAGCTTCCTGACAGGGAGATTGGCCCAGTACTTC

V: TRBV6-4
D: TRBD2
size: .
J: TRBJ2-1
CDR3: CASSRTSGIHNEQFF
DNA: TGTGCCAGCAGTCGTACTAGCGGCATTCACAATGAGCAGTTCTTC

V: TRBV10-1
D: .
size: .
J: TRBJ1-2
CDR3: CASSPSAVTYGYTF
DNA: TGCGCCAGCAGTCCCAGCGCGGTTACCTATGGCTACACCTTC

V: TRBV6-5
D: .
size: .
J: TRBJ2-7
CDR3: CASSQSDRSYEQYF
DNA: TGTGCCAGCAGTCAATCGGACAGATCCTACGAGCAGTACTTC

V: TRBV5-5
D: TRBD2
size: few
J: TRBJ2-7
CDR3: CASSLAGLAGITYEQYF
DNA: TGTGCCAGCAGCTTGGCCGGGCTAGCGGGAATCACCTACGAGCAGTACTTC

V: TRBV28
D: .
size: .
J: TRBJ1-3
CDR3: CASLVPTGNTIYF
DNA: TGTGCCAGCTTAGTCCCCACTGGAAACACCATATATTTT

V: TRBV19
D: TRBD1
size: .
J: TRBJ1-2
CDR3: CASSKGQTHYGYTF
DNA: TGTGCCAGTAGCAAGGGACAGACCCACTATGGCTACACCTTC

V: TRBV28
D: TRBD1
size: .
J: TRBJ2-2
CDR3: CASSVLGQGAITGELFF
DNA: TGTGCCAGCAGTGTCTTAGGACAGGGGGCTATCACCGGGGAGCTGTTTTTT

V: TRBV7-9
D: .
size: .
J: TRBJ2-5
CDR3: CASSPTTAQETQYF
DNA: TGTGCCAGCAGCCCCACGACAGCGCAAGAGACCCAGTACTTC

V: TRBV29-1
D: .
size: .
J: TRBJ1-4
CDR3: CSVEGRATNEKLFF
DNA: TGCAGCGTTGAAGGCAGGGCGACTAATGAAAAACTGTTTTTT

V: TRBV28
D: TRBD1
size: once
J: TRBJ2-2
CDR3: CASSLDRGGNTGELFF
DNA: TGTGCCAGCAGTTTGGACAGGGGCGGGAACACCGGGGAGCTGTTTTTT

V: TRBV19
D: .
size: .
J: TRBJ1-2
CDR3: CASSLRSYGYTF
DNA: TGTGCCAGTAGTCTGCGATCCTATGGCTACACCTTC